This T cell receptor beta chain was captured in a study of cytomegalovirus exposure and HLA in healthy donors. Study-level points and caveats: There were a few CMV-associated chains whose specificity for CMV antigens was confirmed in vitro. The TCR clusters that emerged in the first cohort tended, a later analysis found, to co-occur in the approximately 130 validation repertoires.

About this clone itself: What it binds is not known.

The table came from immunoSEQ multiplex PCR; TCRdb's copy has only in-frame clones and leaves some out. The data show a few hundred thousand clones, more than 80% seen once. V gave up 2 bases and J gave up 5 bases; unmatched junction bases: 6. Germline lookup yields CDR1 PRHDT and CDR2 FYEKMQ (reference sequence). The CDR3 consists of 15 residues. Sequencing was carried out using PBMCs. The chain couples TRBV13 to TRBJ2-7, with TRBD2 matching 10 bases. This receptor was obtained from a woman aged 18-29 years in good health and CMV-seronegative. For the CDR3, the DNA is TGTGCCAGCAGCTTAAAGGCTAGCGGGAGTGACGAGCAGTACTTC. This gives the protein CASSLKASGSDEQYF.